A selection of T cell receptor beta chains follows, all from one sample in a study of cytomegalovirus exposure and HLA in healthy donors. This table comes from immunoSEQ multiplex PCR, and its TCRdb copy is limited to in-frame clones, with some not included. Here the sample spans 150,000 or so clones, around 84% being singletons. Specimen: PBMCs. Receptors were obtained from a woman aged 40 to 50 in good health and CMV-seropositive. Each CDR3 is given with its conserved first and last residue. The D gene is left open where the match is weak. The size field is filled for only some rows; it gives once, few, many or a size class.

TRBJ2-3 TRBD2 TRBV7-2 NA TGTGCCAGCAGCTTAGGACTAGCGGGATTGCAGTATTTT CASSLGLAGLQYF
TRBJ2-3 NA TRBV27 NA TGTGCCAGCAGTTTGGCGACGGGAACTAGCACAGATACGCAGTATTTT CASSLATGTSTDTQYF
TRBJ1-4 NA TRBV27 NA TGTGCCAGCAGTAAAGGGGTTCGAGAAAAACTGTTTTTT CASSKGVREKLFF
TRBJ2-5 TRBD2 TRBV11-2 NA TGTGCCAGCAGCTTAGTGGTAGCGGGAGAATGGGAGACCCAGTACTTC CASSLVVAGEWETQYF
TRBJ1-5 TRBD1 TRBV2 NA TGTGCCAGCAGTGACTTAGACAGGGCTTATCAGCCCCAGCATTTT CASSDLDRAYQPQHF
TRBJ2-1 NA TRBV7-9 NA TGTGCCAGCAGCCTAGGGCAAACAGTGTCCAATGAGCAGTTCTTC CASSLGQTVSNEQFF
TRBJ2-2 TRBD2 TRBV14 NA TGTGCCAGCAGCCAGACTAGCGGGAGGGACACCGGGGAGCTGTTTTTT CASSQTSGRDTGELFF
TRBJ1-2 NA TRBV4-2 NA TGTGCCAGCAGCCAAGATCCAGGCGGCTACACCTTC CASSQDPGGYTF
TRBJ2-2 TRBD1 TRBV28 NA TGTGCCAGCAGTGGGGGACAGACGGACACCGGGGAGCTGTTTTTT CASSGGQTDTGELFF
TRBJ2-1 NA TRBV5-5 NA TGTGCCAGCAGCTTAAGGACAGATCCTTACAATGAGCAGTTCTTC CASSLRTDPYNEQFF
TRBJ2-5 TRBD2 TRBV19 NA TGTGCCAGTAGTATAGTACTAGCGGGAGTGGAGACCCAGTACTTC CASSIVLAGVETQYF
TRBJ2-7 NA TRBV11-3 NA TGTGCCAGCAGCTTAGAAGCCGGGACTCAGTACTTC CASSLEAGTQYF
TRBJ2-7 TRBD2 TRBV19 NA TGTGCCAGTAGTCGACTAGCGGGAGCTTACGAGCAGTACTTC CASSRLAGAYEQYF
TRBJ2-3 NA TRBV7-3 NA TGTGCCAGCAGCCCAGGGACACCCACTAGCACAGATACGCAGTATTTT CASSPGTPTSTDTQYF
TRBJ1-2 TRBD1 TRBV13 NA TGTGCCAGCAGCCCCTTGAGGGACAGGGGGCCGGACGGCTACACCTTC CASSPLRDRGPDGYTF
TRBJ2-1 NA TRBV18 NA TGTGCCAGCTCACCAAGCTACGGCGGGCATGAGCAGTTCTTC CASSPSYGGHEQFF
TRBJ2-1 NA TRBV5-4 NA TGTGCCAGCAGCACAAGTTCCGGGAGTCGGGACAATGAGCAGTTCTTC CASSTSSGSRDNEQFF
TRBJ2-7 TRBD1 TRBV11-1 NA TGTGCCAGCAGCTCGCTTGACAGGGGGAGGTACGAGCAGTACTTC CASSSLDRGRYEQYF
TRBJ1-3 TRBD1 TRBV27 NA TGTGCCAGCAGGCTCCAGGGGGCCTCTGGAAACACCATATATTTT CASRLQGASGNTIYF
TRBJ1-2 TRBD1 TRBV6-1 NA TGTGCCAGCAGGCCCGGACAGGGGGCTAACTATGGCTACACCTTC CASRPGQGANYGYTF
TRBJ2-7 NA TRBV29-1 NA TGCAGCGTCCCCCCTCGAACGACTAGTCTAGGCGAGCAGTACTTC CSVPPRTTSLGEQYF
TRBJ1-5 TRBD1 TRBV2 NA TGTGCCAGCAGGCGACAGGGCAGCAATCAGCCCCAGCATTTT CASRRQGSNQPQHF
TRBJ2-7 TRBD2 TRBV4-1 NA TGCGCCAGCAGCCAGACTAGCGGATCCTACGAGCAGTACTTC CASSQTSGSYEQYF
TRBJ1-5 NA TRBV28 NA TGTGCCGTCTGGACTCCTTCGGATCAGCCCCAGCATTTT CAVWTPSDQPQHF
TRBJ1-1 NA TRBV18 NA TGTGCCAGCTCACCCGGGCAGGGACATACTGAAGCTTTCTTT CASSPGQGHTEAFF
TRBJ2-5 TRBD2 TRBV5-6 NA TGTGCCAGCAGCCTTATAGCGGGAGGGCCTTTGGAGACCCAGTACTTC CASSLIAGGPLETQYF
TRBJ1-5 NA TRBV7-2 few TGTGCCAGCAGCTTAGTTTCGCAGCCCCAGCATTTT CASSLVSQPQHF
TRBJ1-2 TRBD1 TRBV6-1 NA TGTGCCAGCAGTGAAAGGGACAGGGGGCCCAATGGCTACACCTTC CASSERDRGPNGYTF
TRBJ1-1 TRBD1 TRBV18 once TGTGCCAGCTCACCGGACAGGGCCCACACTGAAGCTTTCTTT CASSPDRAHTEAFF
TRBJ2-1 NA TRBV7-7 NA TGTGCCAGCAGCTTCCAACCGGGAGGGGGCGTCGGGAATGAGCAGTTCTTC CASSFQPGGGVGNEQFF
TRBJ2-1 TRBD2 TRBV5-4 NA TGTGCCAGCAGAGGGACTAGCGGGAGCGTCGGCTACAATGAGCAGTTCTTC CASRGTSGSVGYNEQFF
TRBJ2-2 NA TRBV11-3 NA TGTGCCAGCAGCAGCACGAGGACCGGGGAGCTGTTTTTT CASSSTRTGELFF
TRBJ2-1 NA TRBV7-2 NA TGTGCCAGCAGCTTAGAGACTTTCAGCTCCTACAATGAGCAGTTCTTC CASSLETFSSYNEQFF
TRBJ2-7 NA TRBV28 few TGTGCCAGCAGTTCTGGGAGCTACGAGCAGTACTTC CASSSGSYEQYF
TRBJ1-5 NA TRBV18 NA TGTGCCAGCTCACTAAGGACCGAGGGTAATCAGCCCCAGCATTTT CASSLRTEGNQPQHF
TRBJ2-7 NA TRBV28 NA TGTGCCAGCAGGGAAGGGGGGAGGGCCTACGAGCAGTACTTC CASREGGRAYEQYF
TRBJ1-1 NA TRBV6-1 NA TGTGCCAGCAGTGATACCAGGAACACTGAAGCTTTCTTT CASSDTRNTEAFF
TRBJ2-1 NA TRBV6-1 NA TGTGCCAGCAGTGAAGGACTAGTATTTTTCAATGAGCAGTTCTTC CASSEGLVFFNEQFF
TRBJ1-3 NA TRBV28 once TGTGCCGGCAGTATCCAGGGCCACTCTGGAAACACCATATATTTT CAGSIQGHSGNTIYF
TRBJ1-5 TRBD1 TRBV19 NA TGTGCCAGTAGTATAGGGTCCGGGGACAGGGGAATTAGCAATCAGCCCCAGCATTTT CASSIGSGDRGISNQPQHF
TRBJ2-7 TRBD2 TRBV5-6 NA TGTGCCAGCAGACTAGCGGGAGGGAGCTCCTACGAGCAGTACTTC CASRLAGGSSYEQYF
TRBJ2-1 TRBD1 TRBV15 NA TGTGCCACCAGCAGAGATGGTAGACAGGGGGCGGTTTTCTATGAGCAGTTCTTC CATSRDGRQGAVFYEQFF
TRBJ2-4 TRBD1 TRBV23-1 NA TGCGCCAGCAGTTGGGGACAGGGAAGAACCAAAAACATTCAGTACTTC CASSWGQGRTKNIQYF
TRBJ1-2 TRBD1 TRBV27 NA TGTGCCAGCAGTAAGGACAGGGGGGTGTATGGCTACACCTTC CASSKDRGVYGYTF
TRBJ2-3 TRBD1 TRBV13 NA TGTGCCAGCAGCAAAGACAGGGGGCGACGAGATACGCAGTATTTT CASSKDRGRRDTQYF
TRBJ2-7 TRBD1 TRBV28 NA TGTGCCAGCAGTTTAGCGGACAGGGGGCCGAGCCCCTACGAGCAGTACTTC CASSLADRGPSPYEQYF
TRBJ1-4 NA TRBV25-1 once TGTGCCAGCAGTGGACTGTTTAATGAAAAACTGTTTTTT CASSGLFNEKLFF
TRBJ1-1 NA TRBV7-9 NA TGTGCCAGCAGCTTAGGCAGCACCCTAACGGGGAACACTGAAGCTTTCTTT CASSLGSTLTGNTEAFF
TRBJ2-5 TRBD2 TRBV10-3 NA TGTGCCATCAGTGAGACTAGCGGGACAGTCGAGGAGACCCAGTACTTC CAISETSGTVEETQYF
TRBJ1-2 NA TRBV5-1 NA TGCGCCAGCAGCTTAGACAGGACCCTCTATGGCTACACCTTC CASSLDRTLYGYTF
TRBJ2-1 NA TRBV7-7 NA TGTGCCAGCAGCCCCTCCGGGATCCATGAGCAGTTCTTC CASSPSGIHEQFF
TRBJ2-5 NA TRBV9 NA TGTGCCAGCAGCGTAGCGGGATCTCCCCAAGAGACCCAGTACTTC CASSVAGSPQETQYF
TRBJ2-3 NA TRBV28 NA TGTGCCAGCAGTTTATCCCAGACAGGTGTCACAGATACGCAGTATTTT CASSLSQTGVTDTQYF
TRBJ2-1 TRBD2 TRBV7-2 few TGTGCCAGCAGCTTATTAGCGGGAGGTAACAATGAGCAGTTCTTC CASSLLAGGNNEQFF
TRBJ2-7 TRBD2 TRBV6-5 NA TGTGCCAGCAGTTCGGCGGGAGGGCCCTACGAGCAGTACTTC CASSSAGGPYEQYF
TRBJ1-1 NA TRBV5-6 few TGTGCCAGCAGCTTGGGACAGGTGAACACTGAAGCTTTCTTT CASSLGQVNTEAFF
TRBJ2-5 TRBD1 TRBV11-2 once TGTGCCAGCAGCTTAGCTGGTCAGGGGGCCAGGGAGCAGTACTTC CASSLAGQGAREQYF
TRBJ2-1 TRBD2 TRBV7-3 NA TGTGCCAGCAGCTTAAAAGGCGGGAGCAACCACAATGAGCAGTTCTTC CASSLKGGSNHNEQFF